These T cell receptor beta chains were read from a single sample in a study of lung T cells in sarcoidosis with Löfgren's syndrome. TCRdb redid the calling of the reads with MiXCR, one entry per CDR3 protein. The sample consists of 55,000 to 80,000 distinct CDR3 sequences, 21% of them appearing once. Sample: CD4+ T cells from PBMCs. These receptors were collected from a human donor with sarcoidosis (Löfgren's syndrome or another form), or a control subject (not recorded which). Both conserved end residues are part of each CDR3. The order of the fields is clone size, V gene, J gene, D gene, CDR3 protein, CDR3 DNA. The D gene is left open where the match is weak. Rows may omit the clone size; those that give it use once, few, many or a size class.

many	TRBV20-1	TRBJ2-1	TRBD2	CSARDGTSPYNEQFF	TGCAGTGCTAGAGACGGGACTAGCCCGTACAATGAGCAGTTCTTC
NA	TRBV7-3	TRBJ2-2	NA	CASSPGPPRTGELFF	TGTGCCAGCAGCCCGGGACCTCCCCGGACCGGGGAGCTGTTTTTT
many	TRBV15	TRBJ2-7	TRBD2	CATSRLAGGSYEQYF	TGTGCCACCAGCAGACTAGCGGGAGGGTCCTACGAGCAGTACTTC
many	TRBV20-1	TRBJ2-1	TRBD2	CSARRTSASSYNEQFF	TGCAGTGCTAGACGCACTAGCGCGAGCTCCTACAATGAGCAGTTCTTC
NA	TRBV3-1	TRBJ1-5	NA	CASSTDRLQPQHF	TGTGCCAGCAGCACGGACAGACTACAGCCCCAGCATTTT
NA	TRBV10-3	TRBJ2-1	TRBD1	CALSGTGMNEQFF	TGTGCCCTCTCCGGGACAGGGATGAATGAGCAGTTCTTC
many	TRBV7-2	TRBJ2-5	TRBD1	CASSPHSEDRIGETQYF	TGTGCCAGCAGCCCCCACTCGGAGGACAGGATCGGAGAGACCCAGTACTTC
many	TRBV7-2	TRBJ1-1	NA	CASSPQDRDTEAFF	TGTGCCAGCAGCCCGCAGGACAGAGACACTGAAGCTTTCTTT
NA	TRBV12-3/TRBV12-4	TRBJ2-7	TRBD2	CASTWTSAYEQYF	TGTGCCAGCACCTGGACTAGCGCCTACGAGCAGTACTTC
NA	TRBV11-2	TRBJ1-1	TRBD1	CASSLIEGQGRGAFF	TGTGCCAGCAGCTTAATTGAAGGACAGGGGCGTGGAGCTTTCTTT
many	TRBV6-1	TRBJ2-7	NA	CASSRGDNRGSYEQYF	TGTGCCAGCTCTCGCGGGGACAATAGAGGCTCCTACGAGCAGTACTTC
few	TRBV19	TRBJ2-1	NA	CASKNQGISEQFF	TGTGCCAGTAAGAATCAGGGAATCAGTGAGCAGTTCTTC
NA	TRBV12-3/TRBV12-4	TRBJ1-1	NA	CASSLERAVKNTEAFF	TGTGCCAGCAGTTTAGAACGGGCAGTAAAGAACACTGAAGCTTTCTTT
many	TRBV27	TRBJ1-2	NA	CASSLSPEQRANYGYTF	TGTGCCAGCAGTTTATCGCCGGAGCAGCGAGCTAACTATGGCTACACCTTC
few	TRBV4-2	TRBJ2-5	TRBD2	CASSQDRRGLAEETQYF	TGTGCCAGCAGCCAAGATCGTCGGGGACTAGCGGAAGAGACCCAGTACTTC
many	TRBV6-1	TRBJ1-5	NA	CASSEGGARQGLRSNQPQHF	TGTGCCAGCAGTGAAGGGGGCGCGCGCCAGGGGTTGCGTAGCAATCAGCCCCAGCATTTT
many	TRBV6-1	TRBJ1-2	TRBD1	CASSYKQGAPRNYGYTF	TGTGCCAGCAGTTATAAACAGGGGGCCCCAAGGAACTATGGCTACACCTTC
many	TRBV10-3	TRBJ2-1	TRBD1	CAISGQGLGSYNEQFF	TGTGCCATCAGCGGACAGGGTCTCGGCTCCTACAATGAGCAGTTCTTC
NA	TRBV9	TRBJ2-5	NA	CASSVGLAPQETQYF	TGTGCCAGCAGCGTAGGTCTAGCGCCACAAGAGACCCAGTACTTC
many	TRBV27	TRBJ1-5	NA	CASSLIPGDQPQHF	TGTGCCAGCAGTTTGATTCCGGGGGATCAGCCCCAGCATTTT
NA	TRBV19	TRBJ1-1	NA	CASSPRQSTEAFF	TGTGCCAGTAGTCCTCGACAGAGCACTGAAGCTTTCTTT
many	TRBV6-1	TRBJ2-1	TRBD2	CASSELAGGGNEQFF	TGTGCCAGCAGTGAGCTAGCGGGAGGGGGAAATGAGCAGTTCTTC
many	TRBV27	TRBJ2-7	TRBD2	CASSSSGAGPSYEQYF	TGTGCCAGCAGTTCCTCGGGAGCGGGACCCTCCTACGAGCAGTACTTC
NA	TRBV20-1	TRBJ2-5	NA	CSAVGSQETQYF	TGCAGTGCGGTTGGCAGCCAAGAGACCCAGTACTTC
many	TRBV6-1	TRBJ1-5	TRBD1	CASSPRTGREPQHF	TGTGCCAGCAGTCCAAGGACAGGGCGGGAGCCCCAGCATTTT
few	TRBV3-1	TRBJ2-1	TRBD2	CASSQAPGLAKYNEQFF	TGTGCCAGCAGCCAAGCCCCGGGACTAGCGAAATACAATGAGCAGTTCTTC
many	TRBV2	TRBJ2-1	NA	CASSRDGSYNEQFF	TGTGCCAGCAGCCGGGACGGATCCTACAATGAGCAGTTCTTC
NA	TRBV24-1	TRBJ2-4	NA	CATSAVRRDGGSENIQYF	TGTGCCACCAGTGCCGTACGCCGGGACGGGGGATCCGAAAACATTCAGTACTTC
many	TRBV12-5	TRBJ2-1	TRBD2	CASGSPSGTSGSSYNEQFF	TGTGCTAGTGGTTCACCCTCCGGGACTAGCGGGAGCTCCTACAATGAGCAGTTCTTC